This TCR beta chain was sequenced for a study of CD8+ T cells in alopecia areata. Peripheral blood and lesional scalp punch biopsies were taken from alopecia areata patients. Extracted RNA was reverse transcribed into cDNA, the sequencing template. Generated by immunoSEQ multiplex PCR, the TCRdb table keeps only in-frame clones and is missing some. The sample comprises 150,000 to 200,000 clones, 50% to 60% of which are singletons, and 14% to 15% rests with the top ten. This clone was seen only a few times. The receptor was isolated from a human donor with alopecia areata. The starting material was CD4+ T cells sorted from blood, obtained at week 0.

The chain's CDR3 is CASSSRTGDDEQFF. The CDR3 region has the DNA TGTGCCAGCAGCTCCAGAACAGGGGACGATGAGCAGTTCTTC. The V and J genes are TRBV5-4 and TRBJ2-1, with TRBD1 matching over 7 bases. Losses at the gene ends were 3 bases for V and 8 bases for J; bases not matched to a gene: 8. Per germline, CDR1 SGHNT and CDR2 YYREEE (reference sequence). This CDR3 comprises 14 residues.